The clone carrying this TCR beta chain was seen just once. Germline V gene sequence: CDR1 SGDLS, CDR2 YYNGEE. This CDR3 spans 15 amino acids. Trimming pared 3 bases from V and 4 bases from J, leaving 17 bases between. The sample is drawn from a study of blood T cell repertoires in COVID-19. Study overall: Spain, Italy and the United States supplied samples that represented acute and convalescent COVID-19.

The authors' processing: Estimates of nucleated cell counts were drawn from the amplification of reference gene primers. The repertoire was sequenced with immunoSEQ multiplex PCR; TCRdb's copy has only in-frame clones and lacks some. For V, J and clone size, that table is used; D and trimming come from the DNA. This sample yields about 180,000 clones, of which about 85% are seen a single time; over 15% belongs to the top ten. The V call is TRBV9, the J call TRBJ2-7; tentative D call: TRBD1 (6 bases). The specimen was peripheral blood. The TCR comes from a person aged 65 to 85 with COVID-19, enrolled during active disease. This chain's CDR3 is CASSAYTGPGYEQYF. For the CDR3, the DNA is TGTGCCAGCAGCGCTTACACAGGGCCCGGTTACGAGCAGTACTTC.